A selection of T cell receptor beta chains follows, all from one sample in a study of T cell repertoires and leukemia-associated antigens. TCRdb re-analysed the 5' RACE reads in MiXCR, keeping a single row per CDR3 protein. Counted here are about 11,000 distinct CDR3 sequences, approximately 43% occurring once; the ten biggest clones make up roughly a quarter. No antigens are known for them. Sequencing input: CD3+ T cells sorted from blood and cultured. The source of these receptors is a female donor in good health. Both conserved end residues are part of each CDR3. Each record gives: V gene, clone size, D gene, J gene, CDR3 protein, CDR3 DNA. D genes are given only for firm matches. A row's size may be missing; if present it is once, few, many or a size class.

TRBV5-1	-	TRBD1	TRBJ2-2	CASKQGAQNTGELFF	TGCGCCAGCAAGCAGGGGGCACAGAACACCGGGGAGCTGTTTTTT
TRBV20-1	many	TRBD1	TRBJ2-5	CSAYRGETQYF	TGCAGTGCTTACAGGGGAGAGACCCAGTACTTC
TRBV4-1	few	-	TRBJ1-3	CASSQGAGREYGNTIYF	TGCGCCAGCAGCCAAGGTGCCGGACGCGAGTATGGAAACACCATATATTTT
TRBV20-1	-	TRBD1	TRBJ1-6	CSAETGESPLHF	TGCAGTGCAGAAACAGGGGAATCACCCCTCCACTTT
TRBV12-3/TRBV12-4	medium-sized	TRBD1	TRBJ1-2	CASSSPGQGGGYTF	TGTGCCAGCAGTTCCCCGGGACAGGGTGGCGGCTACACCTTC
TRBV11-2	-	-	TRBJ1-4	CASSLVATNEKLFF	TGTGCCAGCAGCTTAGTTGCAACTAATGAAAAACTGTTTTTT
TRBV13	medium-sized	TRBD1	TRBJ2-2	CASSLGGTGSSGELFF	TGTGCCAGCAGCCTTGGTGGGACAGGGTCGAGCGGGGAGCTGTTTTTT
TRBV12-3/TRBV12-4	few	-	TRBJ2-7	CASSVQGSEQYF	TGTGCCAGCAGTGTTCAGGGTAGCGAGCAGTACTTC
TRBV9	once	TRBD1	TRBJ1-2	CASSGTGTGYTF	TGTGCCAGCAGCGGAACCGGGACAGGGTACACCTTC
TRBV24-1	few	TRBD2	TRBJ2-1	CATSDPPGSGRTNNEQFF	TGTGCCACCAGTGATCCACCTGGTAGCGGGAGGACCAACAATGAGCAGTTCTTC
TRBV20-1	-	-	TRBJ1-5	CSASSVLNQPQHF	TGCAGTGCTAGTTCGGTCCTCAATCAGCCCCAGCATTTT
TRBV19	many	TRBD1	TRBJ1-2	CASSAGTGSYGYTF	TGTGCCAGTAGCGCCGGGACAGGTTCCTATGGCTACACCTTC
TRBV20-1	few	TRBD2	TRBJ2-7	CSARGAGKNEQYF	TGCAGTGCTAGAGGAGCGGGGAAGAACGAGCAGTACTTC
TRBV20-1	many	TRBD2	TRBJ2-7	CSARDMTASGNYEQYF	TGCAGTGCTAGAGATATGACGGCTAGCGGGAACTACGAGCAGTACTTC
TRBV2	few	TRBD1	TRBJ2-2	CASSEGTGNTGELFF	TGTGCCAGCAGTGAAGGGACAGGGAACACCGGGGAGCTGTTTTTT
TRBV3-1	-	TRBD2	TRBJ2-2	CASSQTLAGATGELFF	TGTGCCAGCAGCCAAACCTTAGCGGGAGCAACCGGGGAGCTGTTTTTT
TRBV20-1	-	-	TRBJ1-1	CSAIRPYGNTEAFF	TGCAGTGCTATCAGGCCCTACGGGAACACTGAAGCTTTCTTT
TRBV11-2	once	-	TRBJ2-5	CASSLNPGSQETQNF	TGTGCCAGCAGCTTAAATCCAGGATCCCAAGAGACCCAGAACTTC
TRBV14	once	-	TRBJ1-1	CASSQEDQGIMTEAFF	TGTGCCAGCAGCCAAGAAGACCAGGGTATTATGACTGAAGCTTTCTTC
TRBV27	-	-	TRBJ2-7	CASSLFVAYEQYF	TGTGCCAGCAGTTTATTCGTCGCCTACGAGCAGTACTTC
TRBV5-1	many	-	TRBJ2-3	CASSLEQMVRTDTQYF	TGCGCCAGCAGCTTGGAGCAGATGGTGAGAACAGATACGCAGTATTTT
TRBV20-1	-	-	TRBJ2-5	CSARDLAPEAQYF	TGTAGTGCTAGAGATCTAGCCCCGGAGGCCCAGTACTTC
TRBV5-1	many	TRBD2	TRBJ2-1	CASSLETSGRYNEQFF	TGCGCCAGCAGCTTGGAGACTAGCGGGAGATACAATGAGCAGTTCTTC
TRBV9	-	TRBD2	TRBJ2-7	CASSVDASGPEQYF	TGTGCCAGCAGCGTAGACGCTAGCGGCCCCGAGCAGTACTTC
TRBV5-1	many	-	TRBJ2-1	CASSSARPSGSYNEQFF	TGCGCCAGCAGCTCAGCCCGCCCGAGCGGGTCTTACAATGAGCAGTTCTTC
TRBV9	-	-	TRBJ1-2	CASNKGGSEGYGYTF	TGTGCCAGCAACAAAGGAGGTTCGGAAGGCTATGGCTACACCTTC
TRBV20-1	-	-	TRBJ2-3	CSARDVSVTQYF	TGCAGTGCTAGAGATGTATCGGTTACGCAGTATTTT
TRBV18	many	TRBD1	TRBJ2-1	CASSPLRDSYNEQFF	TGTGCCAGCTCACCATTACGGGACAGCTACAATGAGCAGTTCTTC
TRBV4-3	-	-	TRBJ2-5	CASSQMYQETQYF	TGCGCCAGCAGCCAAATGTACCAAGAGACCCAGTACTTC
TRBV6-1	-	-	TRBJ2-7	CASSGVSGDSYEQYF	TGTGCCAGCAGTGGAGTTTCGGGTGACTCCTACGAGCAGTACTTC
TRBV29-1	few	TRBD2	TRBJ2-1	CSVGTSGRGTEQFF	TGCAGCGTGGGCACTAGCGGGAGGGGCACTGAGCAGTTCTTC
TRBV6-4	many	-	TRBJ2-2	CASSEEGLPTGELFF	TGTGCCAGCAGTGAGGAGGGGTTACCCACCGGGGAGCTGTTTTTT
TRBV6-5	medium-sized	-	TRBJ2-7	CASSYSRTSYEQYF	TGTGCCAGCAGTTACTCACGGACGTCCTACGAGCAGTACTTC
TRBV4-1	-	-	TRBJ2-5	CASSRDPGQETLYF	TGCGCCAGCAGCCGAGACCCGGGGCAAGAGACCCTGTACTTC
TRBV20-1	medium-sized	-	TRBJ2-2	CSARDHGQPNTGELFF	TGCAGTGCTAGAGACCATGGACAGCCGAACACCGGGGAGCTGTTTTTT
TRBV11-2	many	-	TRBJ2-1	CASSFGLGPVPSSYNEQFF	TGTGCCAGCAGCTTTGGTTTAGGGCCTGTCCCGAGCTCCTACAATGAGCAGTTCTTC
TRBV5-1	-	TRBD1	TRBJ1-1	CASSQAGTGSMNTEAFF	TGCGCCAGCAGCCAGGCCGGGACAGGGTCAATGAACACTGAAGCTTTCTTT
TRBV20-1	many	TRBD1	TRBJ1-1	CSAHPGQGANTEAFF	TGCAGTGCTCATCCGGGACAGGGGGCGAACACTGAAGCTTTCTTT
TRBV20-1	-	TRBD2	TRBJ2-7	CSARRGGGEQYF	TGCAGTGCTAGAAGGGGCGGGGGCGAGCAGTACTTC
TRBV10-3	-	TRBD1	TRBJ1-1	CAISAERGRRTEAFF	TGTGCCATCAGTGCCGAGAGGGGGCGACGAACTGAAGCTTTCTTT
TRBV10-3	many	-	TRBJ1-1	CAISESREAFF	TGTGCCATCAGTGAGTCTAGGGAAGCTTTCTTT
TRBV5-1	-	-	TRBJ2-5	CASGQIQETQYF	TGCGCCAGTGGACAGATCCAAGAGACCCAGTACTTC
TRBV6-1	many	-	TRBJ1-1	CASEGPIDSTEASF	TGTGCCAGCGAAGGTCCTATCGACAGCACTGAAGCTTCCTTT
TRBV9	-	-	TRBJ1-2	CASSVSGRGSGYTF	TGTGCCAGCAGCGTCAGTGGCAGGGGAAGTGGCTACACCTTC
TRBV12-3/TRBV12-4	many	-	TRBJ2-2	CASSLRTARGTGELFF	TGTGCCAGCAGTTTAAGGACAGCGCGGGGCACCGGGGAGCTGTTTTTT
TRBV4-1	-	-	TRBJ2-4	CASSRPGPIQYF	TGCGCCAGCAGCCGACCCGGGCCGATTCAGTACTTC
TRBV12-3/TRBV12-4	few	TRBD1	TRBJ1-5	CASSPGQASNQPQHF	TGTGCCAGCAGCCCGGGACAGGCGAGCAATCAGCCCCAGCATTTT
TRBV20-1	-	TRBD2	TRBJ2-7	CSASGTSGILNEQYF	TGCAGTGCTAGTGGGACTAGCGGGATTCTCAACGAGCAGTACTTC
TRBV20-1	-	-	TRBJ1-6	CSARQGSWDSPLHF	TGCAGTGCTAGACAGGGCTCCTGGGATTCACCCCTCCACTTT
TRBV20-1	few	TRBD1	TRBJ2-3	CSAPGAGGDTDTQYF	TGCAGTGCTCCAGGGGCAGGGGGAGACACAGATACGCAGTATTTT
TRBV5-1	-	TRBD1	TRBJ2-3	CASSPRGQGLVADTQYF	TGCGCCAGCAGCCCGCGGGGACAGGGTTTGGTCGCAGATACGCAGTATTTT
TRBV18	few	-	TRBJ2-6	CASSPRPAGTGANVLTF	TGTGCCAGCTCACCACGACCGGCGGGGACTGGGGCCAACGTCCTGACTTTC
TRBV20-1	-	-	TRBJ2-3	CSARETGQGDTQYF	TGCAGTGCTAGAGAGACAGGACAAGGAGATACGCAGTATTTT
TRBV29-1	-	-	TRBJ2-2	CSASRNTGELFF	TGCAGCGCCTCGCGGAACACCGGGGAGCTGTTTTTT
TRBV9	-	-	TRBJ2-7	CASSVGPGFGGYEQYF	TGTGCCAGCAGCGTAGGACCCGGCTTTGGGGGCTACGAGCAGTACTTC
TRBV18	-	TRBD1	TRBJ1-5	CASPPGDRVRQPQHF	TGTGCCAGCCCACCAGGGGACAGGGTACGCCAGCCCCAGCATTTT
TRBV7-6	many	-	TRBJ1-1	CASSAQGGTEAFF	TGTGCCAGCAGCGCACAGGGTGGCACTGAAGCTTTCTTT
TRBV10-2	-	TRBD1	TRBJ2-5	CASSDPGTGVWETQYF	TGCGCCAGCAGTGACCCCGGAACAGGGGTCTGGGAGACCCAGTACTTC
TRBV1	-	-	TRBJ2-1	CTSSQRIAGAPYNEQFF	TGCACCAGCAGCCAGAGGATAGCGGGAGCCCCCTACAATGAGCAGTTCTTC
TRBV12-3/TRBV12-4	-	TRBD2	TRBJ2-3	CASSSGLAGGVSTDTQYF	TGTGCCAGCAGTTCGGGACTAGCGGGAGGCGTGAGCACAGATACGCAGTATTTT